This T cell receptor (beta chain) is drawn from a study of shared clonotypes between healthy human individuals. Repertoires were generated with immunoSEQ multiplex PCR, while TCRdb's copy carries only in-frame clones and drops some. The table has around 1 million clones, about 80% seen once. J was trimmed by 6 bases and V by 6 bases; bases with no gene match: 3. The germline V gene encodes CDR1 MDHEN and CDR2 SYDVKM. CDR3 length: 13 amino acids. As for this clone: The sample carries other DNA sequences with the same CDR3.

This rearrangement joins TRBV28 to TRBJ2-1; 9 bases map to TRBD1. The source material was memory CD4+ T cells sorted from blood. Subset defined: CD45RA-negative fraction. The clonotype originates from a man aged 18 to 30 in good health. CDR3 protein: CASRGQGGNEQFF. Here the CDR3 DNA reads TGTGCCAGCAGGGGACAGGGCGGCAATGAGCAGTTCTTC. The variable domain in full, with the rest retrieved from reference TRBV28 and TRBJ2-1, is DVKVTQSSRYLVKRTGEKVFLECVQDMDHENMFWYRQDPGLGLRLIYFSYDVKMKEKGDIPEGYSVSREKKERFSLILESASTNQTSMYLCASRGQGGNEQFFGPGTRLTVL.